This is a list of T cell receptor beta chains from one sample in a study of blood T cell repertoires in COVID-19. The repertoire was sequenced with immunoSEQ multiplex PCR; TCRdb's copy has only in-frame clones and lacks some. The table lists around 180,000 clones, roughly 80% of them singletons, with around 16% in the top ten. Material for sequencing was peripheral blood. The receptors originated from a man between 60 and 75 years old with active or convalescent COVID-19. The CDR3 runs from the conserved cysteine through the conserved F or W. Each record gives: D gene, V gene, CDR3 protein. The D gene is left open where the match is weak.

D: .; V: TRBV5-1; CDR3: CASSLATGTDTQYF
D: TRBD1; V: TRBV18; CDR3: CASSPRQGGEKLFF
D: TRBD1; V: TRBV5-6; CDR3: CASSYRGPGGYTF
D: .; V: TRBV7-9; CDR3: CASSLGWGDSYEQYF
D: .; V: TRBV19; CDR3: CASTPHFSGANVLTF
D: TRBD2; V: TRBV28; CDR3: CASSSAGGRSKTQYF
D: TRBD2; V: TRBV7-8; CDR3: CASSFYSGEALRYEQYF
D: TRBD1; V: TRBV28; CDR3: CASISPDRGRLGVSGRYTGELFF
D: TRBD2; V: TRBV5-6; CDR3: CASSRLAGGGTGELFF
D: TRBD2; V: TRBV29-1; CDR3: CSVGLAGFTDTQYF
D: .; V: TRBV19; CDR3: CASRGSSNQPQHF
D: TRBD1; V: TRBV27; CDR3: CASWQGAVNQPQHF
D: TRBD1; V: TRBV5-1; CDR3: CASSVGQGGNSPLHF
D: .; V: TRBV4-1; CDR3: CASSQGHPRGSFYEQYF
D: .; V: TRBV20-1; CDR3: CSASTGGHNEQFF
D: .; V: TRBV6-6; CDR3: CASSYRDRNYEQYF
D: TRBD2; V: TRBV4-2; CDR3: CASSQGTSGQETQYF
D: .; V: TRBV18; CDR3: CASSPQETANTGELFF
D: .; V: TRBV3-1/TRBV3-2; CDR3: CASSQVWQGNTGELFF
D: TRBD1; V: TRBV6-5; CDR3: CASSSGTVAPGNTIYF
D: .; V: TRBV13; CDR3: CASSSPDYEETQYF
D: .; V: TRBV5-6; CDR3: CASQGQHGERQYF
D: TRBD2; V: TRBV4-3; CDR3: CASSQDRRREGHPDTQYF
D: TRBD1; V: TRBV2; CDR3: CASSKGQGAYEQYF
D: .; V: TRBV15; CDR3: CATSKFPFDTIYF
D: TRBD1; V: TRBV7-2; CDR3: CASSGRTGTNYGYTF
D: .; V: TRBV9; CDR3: CASSVALDSNQPQHF
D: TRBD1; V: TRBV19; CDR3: CASSIITLRDSGPDTQYF
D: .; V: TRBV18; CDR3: CASSLFEADSPYGYTF
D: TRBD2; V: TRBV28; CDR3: CASRSLKSGGPYNEQFF
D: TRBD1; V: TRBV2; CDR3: CASSWTGARPTQETQYF
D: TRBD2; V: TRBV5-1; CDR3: CASSYSSGYNNEQFF
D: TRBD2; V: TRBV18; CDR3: CASSPPGSGRTDTQYF
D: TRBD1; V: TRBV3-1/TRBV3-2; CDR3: CASSLRDRVQETQYF
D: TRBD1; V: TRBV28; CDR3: CASSSSGTGERNEKLFF
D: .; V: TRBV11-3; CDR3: CASSTGSGTGELFF
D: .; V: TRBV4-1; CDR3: CASSQVARAYEQYF
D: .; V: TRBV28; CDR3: CASSFGAGRGVNSNQPQHF
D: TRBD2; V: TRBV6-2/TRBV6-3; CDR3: CASSSSGSSWREQYF
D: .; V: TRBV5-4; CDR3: CASSFRSSEKLFF
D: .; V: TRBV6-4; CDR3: CASQGLRGPLHF
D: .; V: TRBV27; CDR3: CASSLTGDSNQPQHF
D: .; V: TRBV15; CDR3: CATSRGLEGIYQPQHF
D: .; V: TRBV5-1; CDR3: CASSSSTGVGGEQYF
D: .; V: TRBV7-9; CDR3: CASRQTNTGELFF
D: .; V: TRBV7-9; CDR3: CASTLYYEQYF
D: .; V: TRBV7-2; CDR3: CASSLTRGSPDTQYF
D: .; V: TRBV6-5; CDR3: CASSYSIQYNEQFF
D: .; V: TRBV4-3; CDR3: CASSRGAVSFSGANVLTF
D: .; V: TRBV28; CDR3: CASSFPRYSYEQYF
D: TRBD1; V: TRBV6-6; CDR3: CASRLLSGGKNEQFF